This T cell receptor beta chain was sequenced in a study of vaccination effects on CD4 cells after COVID-19. Notes on this clone: Its antigen is still unknown.

Viral peptide pools were used in the ViraFEST assay to expand antigen-specific CD4+ T cells, and sequencing came afterward. The culture ran for 10 days before CD4+ T cells were isolated. Nobody among the vaccine recipients had prior SARS-CoV-2 infection (nucleocapsid antibodies were negative). CDR3 length equals 12 residues. Between the trimmed V and J ends, which lost 6 bases and 2 bases, there was a span of 5 bases. CDR1 is MDHEN, CDR2 SYDVKM, per germline. The table came from immunoSEQ multiplex PCR; TCRdb's copy has only in-frame clones and leaves some out. This sample has under 45,000 clones, with about two thirds found just once.

The starting material was CD4+ T cells from PBMCs cultured with HCoV-OC43 spike peptides, obtained before COVID-19 vaccination. The subset: HCoV-OC43 spike overlapping peptide pool stimulation. The chain couples TRBV28 to TRBJ1-5; D gene ambiguous. This clonotype was sampled from a human donor who received a COVID-19 vaccine. CDR3 sequence: CASRPGNQPQHF. CDR3 nucleotide sequence: TGTGCCAGCAGACCCGGCAATCAGCCCCAGCATTTT.